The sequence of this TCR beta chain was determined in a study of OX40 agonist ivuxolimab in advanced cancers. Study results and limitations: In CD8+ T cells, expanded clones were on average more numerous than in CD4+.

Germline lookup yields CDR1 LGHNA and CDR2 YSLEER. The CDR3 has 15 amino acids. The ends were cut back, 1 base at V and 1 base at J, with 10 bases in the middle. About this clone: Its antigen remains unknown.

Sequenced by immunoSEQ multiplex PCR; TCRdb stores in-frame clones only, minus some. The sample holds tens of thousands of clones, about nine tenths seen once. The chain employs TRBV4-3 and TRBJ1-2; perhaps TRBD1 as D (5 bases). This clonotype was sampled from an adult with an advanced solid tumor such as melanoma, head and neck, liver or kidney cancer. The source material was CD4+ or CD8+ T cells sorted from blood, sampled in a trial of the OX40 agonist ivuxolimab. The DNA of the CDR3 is TGCGCCAGCAGCCAAGGTTGGCAGGGTAACTATGGCTACACCTTC. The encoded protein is CASSQGWQGNYGYTF.